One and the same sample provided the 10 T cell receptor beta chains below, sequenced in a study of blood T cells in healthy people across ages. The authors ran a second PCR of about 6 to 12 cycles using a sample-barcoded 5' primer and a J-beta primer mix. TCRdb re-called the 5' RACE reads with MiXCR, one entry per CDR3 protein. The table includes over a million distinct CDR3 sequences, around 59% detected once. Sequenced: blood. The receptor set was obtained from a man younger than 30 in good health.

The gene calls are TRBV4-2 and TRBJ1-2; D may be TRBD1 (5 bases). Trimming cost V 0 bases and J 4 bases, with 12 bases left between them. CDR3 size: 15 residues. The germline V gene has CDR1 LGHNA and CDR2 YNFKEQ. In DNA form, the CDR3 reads TGTGCCAGCAGCCAAGAAAAGGGGTTGACCTATGGCTACACCTTC. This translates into CASSQEKGLTYGYTF.

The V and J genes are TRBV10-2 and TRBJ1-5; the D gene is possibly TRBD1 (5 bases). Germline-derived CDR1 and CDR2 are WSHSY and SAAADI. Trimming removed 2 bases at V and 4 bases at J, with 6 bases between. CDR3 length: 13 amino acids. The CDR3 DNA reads TGCGCCAGCAGTGAGGGGGGAAATCAGCCCCAGCATTTT. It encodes CASSEGGNQPQHF.

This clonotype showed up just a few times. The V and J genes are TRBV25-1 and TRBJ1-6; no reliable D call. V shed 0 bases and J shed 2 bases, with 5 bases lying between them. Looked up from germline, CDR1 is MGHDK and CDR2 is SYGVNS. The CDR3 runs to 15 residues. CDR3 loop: CASSEYGTYNSPLHF. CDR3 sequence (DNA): TGTGCCAGCAGTGAATACGGGACCTATAATTCACCCCTCCACTTT.

The chain's CDR3 is CASRLVTEAFF. The CDR3, as DNA: TGTGCCAGCAGGCTAGTGACTGAAGCTTTCTTT. V usage is TRBV9 and J usage is TRBJ1-1, with unresolved D. The CDR3 extends over 11 amino acids. The V end was cut by 5 bases, the J end by 5 bases, with 7 bases between. In germline, CDR1 is SGDLS, CDR2 YYNGEE. The complete variable domain, with remaining parts taken from reference TRBV9 and TRBJ1-1, reads DSGVTQTPKHLITATGQRVTLRCSPRSGDLSVYWYQQSLDQGLQFLIQYYNGEERAKGNILERFSAQQFPDLHSELNLSSLELGDSALYFCASRLVTEAFFGQGTRLTVV.

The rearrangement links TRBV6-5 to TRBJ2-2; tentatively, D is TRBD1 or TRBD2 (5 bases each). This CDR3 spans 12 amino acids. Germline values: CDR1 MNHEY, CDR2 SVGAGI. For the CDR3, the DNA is TGTGTCACCGGGGCCCCGACCGGGGAGCTGTTTTTT. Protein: CVTGAPTGELFF.

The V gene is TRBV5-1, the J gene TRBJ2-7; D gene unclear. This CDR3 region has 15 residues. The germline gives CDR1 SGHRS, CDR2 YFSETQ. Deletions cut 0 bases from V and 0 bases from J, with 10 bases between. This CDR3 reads CASSLENPISYEQYF. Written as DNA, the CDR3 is TGCGCCAGCAGCTTGGAAAATCCCATCTCCTACGAGCAGTACTTC.

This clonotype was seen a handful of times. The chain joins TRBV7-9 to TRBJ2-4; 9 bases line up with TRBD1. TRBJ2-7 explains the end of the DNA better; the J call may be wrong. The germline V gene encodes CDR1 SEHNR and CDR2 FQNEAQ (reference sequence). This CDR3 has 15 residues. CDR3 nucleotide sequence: TGTGCCAGCAGCTTAAAAGGGACAGGGAAAGGCGAGCAGTACTTC. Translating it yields CASSLKGTGKGEQYF.

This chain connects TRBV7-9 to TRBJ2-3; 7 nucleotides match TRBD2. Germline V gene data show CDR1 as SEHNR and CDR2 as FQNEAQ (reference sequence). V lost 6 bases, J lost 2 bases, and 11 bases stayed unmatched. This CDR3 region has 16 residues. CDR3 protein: CASRPHLAASTDTQYF. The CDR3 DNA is TGTGCCAGCAGACCCCATCTAGCGGCTTCCACAGATACGCAGTATTTT.

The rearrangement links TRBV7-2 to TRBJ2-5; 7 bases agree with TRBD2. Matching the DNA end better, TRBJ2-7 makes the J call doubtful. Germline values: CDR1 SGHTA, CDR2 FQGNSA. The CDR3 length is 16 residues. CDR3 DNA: TGTGCCAGCACCTTCGGTGGGCGGGGGTCTTTCCACGAGCAGTACTTC. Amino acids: CASTFGGRGSFHEQYF.

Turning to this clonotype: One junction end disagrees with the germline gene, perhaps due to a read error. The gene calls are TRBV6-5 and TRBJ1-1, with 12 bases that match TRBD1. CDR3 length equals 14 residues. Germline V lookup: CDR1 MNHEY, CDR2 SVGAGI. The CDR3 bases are TGTGCCGGCAGTTACTTGGGACAGGGGGCGCGTGCTTTCTTT. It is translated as CAGSYLGQGARAFF.